This TCR beta chain was identified during a study of response to subunit inactivated influenza vaccine (dated by TCRdb to 2017 to 2018). For the wider study: Deep quantitative T cell receptor repertoire profiling was used in the study to track responses to a trivalent subunit inactivated influenza vaccine. The investigation overall reported the following: The authors suggested that each seasonal influenza vaccination may recruit only a limited number of new T cells.

Sequences SGHTA (CDR1) and FQGNSA (CDR2) are obtained from the germline V gene. Inclusive of the bounding cysteine and phenylalanine, the CDR3 is 14 residues long. Here the CDR3 DNA is all that survives: 42 bases in frame from base 1. V lost 3 bases and J lost 4 bases; the stretch between them is 12 bases long. This clonotype was counted a few times. What antigen it recognizes has not been identified. Nothing much larger sits one base from this clone, and base qualities are not available. The library was built by means of RT-PCR. For sequencing, an Illumina HiSeq 2500 was employed. TCRdb passed the public sequencing reads through fastp at Q25 and MiXCR, retaining productive beta sequences. One record per CDR3 amino acid sequence lists the most common genes and DNA. This sample has hundreds of thousands of distinct CDR3 sequences in its table, and roughly 20% of those were observed once. The ten most abundant clones make up 11% of the sample.

This receptor was obtained from a man in his fifties or sixties who received an inactivated influenza vaccine. Donor details come from another sample of the same person, matched by shared clones. The receptor chain draws on TRBV7-2 and TRBJ2-5; the D segment could be TRBD1, given 6 matching bases. The specimen comprised PBMCs from blood, sampled about 5 days after vaccination. The DNA reads as follows: TGTGCCAGCAGCTTTCAGGGGTCGGCAGAGACCCAGTACTTC. Translation gives CASSFQGSAETQYF.